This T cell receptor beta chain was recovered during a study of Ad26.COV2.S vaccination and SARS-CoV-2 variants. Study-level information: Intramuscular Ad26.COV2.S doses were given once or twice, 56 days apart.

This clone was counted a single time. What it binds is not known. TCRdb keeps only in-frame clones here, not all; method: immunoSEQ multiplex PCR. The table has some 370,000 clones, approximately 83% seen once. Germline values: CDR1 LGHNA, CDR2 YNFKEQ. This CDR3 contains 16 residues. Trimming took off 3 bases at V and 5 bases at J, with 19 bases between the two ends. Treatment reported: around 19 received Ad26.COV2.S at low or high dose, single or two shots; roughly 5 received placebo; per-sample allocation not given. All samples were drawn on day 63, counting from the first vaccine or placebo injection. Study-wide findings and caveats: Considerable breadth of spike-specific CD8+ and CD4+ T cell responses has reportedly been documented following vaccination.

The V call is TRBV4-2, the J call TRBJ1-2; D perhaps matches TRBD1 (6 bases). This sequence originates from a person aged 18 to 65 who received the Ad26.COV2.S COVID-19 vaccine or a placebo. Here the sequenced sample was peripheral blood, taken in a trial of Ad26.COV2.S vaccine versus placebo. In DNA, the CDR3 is TGTGCCAGCAGCCAGGACGCTAGGGGGGTTTGGTATGGCTACACCTTC. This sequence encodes CASSQDARGVWYGYTF.